The present T cell receptor (beta chain) was sequenced within a study of blood T cell repertoires in COVID-19. Overall study: From the United States, Italy and Spain came samples of acute and convalescent COVID-19. PBMCs, B-cell-depleted T cells, or T cells were the source of the cDNA or gDNA that made up the material.

In the original processing: The assay estimated nucleated cells by amplifying reference gene primers. Using immunoSEQ multiplex PCR, the repertoire was profiled, and TCRdb retains in-frame clones only, with some absent. V and J calls and clone size are as listed in that table; D and trimming were resolved from the DNA. The sample holds about 72,000 clones, about 91% seen once. The germline gives CDR1 KGHSH, CDR2 LQKENI. The CDR3 totals 16 residues. With 2 bases removed from V and 6 bases from J, the gap between germline ends came to 17 bases. The material sequenced was peripheral blood. The V gene is TRBV18, the J gene TRBJ1-5, with TRBD1 as a possible D gene (5 bases). The TCR was taken from a woman aged 55-75 years with active COVID-19. Written as DNA, the CDR3 is TGTGCCAGCTCACCAAGCCCCCGGGGGTTGAGTCAGCCCCAGCATTTT. Its protein product is CASSPSPRGLSQPQHF.